This T cell receptor (beta chain) was sequenced in a study of technical replicates of blood from a handful of donors. J was trimmed by 2 bases and V by 3 bases; bases with no gene match: 4. The germline V gene encodes CDR1 SGHRS and CDR2 YFSETQ. CDR3 size: 14 residues. Measured with immunoSEQ multiplex PCR; TCRdb has only the in-frame clones, and not every one. The sample has some 80,000 clones, roughly 94% seen once; the top ten hold roughly 0.38%. The source is a human donor in good health. Sequencing input: T cells isolated from PBMCs. The chain joins TRBV5-1 to TRBJ1-2, with 7 bases aligning to TRBD1. This CDR3 reads CASSSVQGNYGYTF. The CDR3 bases are TGCGCCAGCAGCTCCGTACAGGGGAACTATGGCTACACCTTC.